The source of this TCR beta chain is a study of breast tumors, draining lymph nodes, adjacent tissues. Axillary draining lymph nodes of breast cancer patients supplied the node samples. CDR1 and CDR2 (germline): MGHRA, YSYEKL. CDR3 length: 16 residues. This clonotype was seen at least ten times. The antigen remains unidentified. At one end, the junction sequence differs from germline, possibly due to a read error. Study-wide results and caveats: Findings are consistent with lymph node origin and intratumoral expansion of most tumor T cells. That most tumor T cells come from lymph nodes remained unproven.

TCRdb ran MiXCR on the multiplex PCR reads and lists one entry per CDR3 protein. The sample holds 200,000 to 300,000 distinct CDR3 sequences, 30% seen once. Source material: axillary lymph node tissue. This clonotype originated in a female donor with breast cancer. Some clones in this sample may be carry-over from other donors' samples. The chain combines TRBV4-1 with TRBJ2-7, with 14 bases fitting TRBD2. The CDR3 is CASNQLGTSGRHEQYF. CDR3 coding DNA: TGCGCCAGCAACCAATTGGGGACTAGCGGGAGACACGAGCAGTACTTC.